This record looks at one T cell receptor beta chain sequence and its context. This clonotype showed up just a few times. Its cognate antigen has yet to be identified. Per-base qualities were not stored, and no clone one base away is much larger. The CDR3 contains 14 residues, cysteine and phenylalanine counted. The entry retains the CDR3 DNA only, 42 bases that are in frame from base 1. Here V drops 6 bases and J drops 4 bases, and the junction holds 5 bases not matched to any gene. CDR1 and CDR2 (SNHLY, FYNNEI) derive from the germline V gene. This sample was taken from a study of T cell repertoires in cytomegalovirus infection (dated by TCRdb to the late 2010s). A note on the overall study: Recently identified HLA-C-restricted CMV epitopes, whose presentation resists viral immunomodulation, were targeted by peptide stimulations together with well-studied HLA-B-restricted epitopes. Donor HLA type was relevant to the analysis, because carriage of CMV infection together with the matching HLA type was indicated by public TCR beta signatures.

Sequencing instrument: Illumina HiSeq 1500. In TCRdb, the public reads were trimmed at Q25 with fastp and aligned with MiXCR, with productive beta chains retained. Rows matching on CDR3 protein sequence are summarized as one entry with the most common DNA and genes. For this sample the table gives fewer than 1,000,000 distinct CDR3 sequences, of which approximately 32% were detected only once. The ten largest account for roughly 13% of the sample. On the study overall, not on this receptor specifically: In both this cohort and an independent roughly 330-donor cohort, the cumulative frequency of public TCR beta family members distinguished carriers of CMV infection plus the relevant HLA type. The ex vivo response was dominated by HLA-C-restricted CMV-specific TCR beta clonotypes, and the single most frequent clonotype in two of eight donors was supplied by these HLA-C-restricted clonotypes.

In light of the paper, this sample's treatment or condition label describes: in vitro stimulation with specific CMV peptide epitopes to enrich CMV-specific T cells. This specimen was cultured CD8+ T cells from PBMCs, taken from culture after CMV antigen stimulation. This TCR was sampled from a human donor in good health (CMV status not recorded). Some clones in this sample may be carry-over from other donors' samples. The rearrangement joined TRBV2 to TRBJ1-5, and TRBD1 matches 8 of the central bases. The bases read TGTGCCAGCAGGGCGGGACAGGCGAATCAGCCCCAGCATTTT. Its translation is CASRAGQANQPQHF.